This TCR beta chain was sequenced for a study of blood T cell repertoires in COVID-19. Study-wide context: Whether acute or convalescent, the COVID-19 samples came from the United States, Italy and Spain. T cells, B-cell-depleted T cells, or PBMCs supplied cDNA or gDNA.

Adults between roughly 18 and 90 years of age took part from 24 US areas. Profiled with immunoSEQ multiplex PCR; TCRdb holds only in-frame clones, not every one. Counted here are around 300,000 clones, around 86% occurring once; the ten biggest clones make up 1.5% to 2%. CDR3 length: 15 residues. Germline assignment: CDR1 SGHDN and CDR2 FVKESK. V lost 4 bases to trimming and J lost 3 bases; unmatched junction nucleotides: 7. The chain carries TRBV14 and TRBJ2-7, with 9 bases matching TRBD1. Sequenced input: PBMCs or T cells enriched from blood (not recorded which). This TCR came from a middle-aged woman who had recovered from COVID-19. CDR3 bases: TGTGCCAGCAGCCCAGGCGGGACAGGGTACTACGAGCAGTACTTC. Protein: CASSPGGTGYYEQYF. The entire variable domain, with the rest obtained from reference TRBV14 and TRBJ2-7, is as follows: EAGVTQFPSHSVIEKGQTVTLRCDPISGHDNLYWYRRVMGKEIKFLLHFVKESKQDESGMPNNRFLAERTGGTYSTLKVQPAELEDSGVYFCASSPGGTGYYEQYFGPGTRLTVT.